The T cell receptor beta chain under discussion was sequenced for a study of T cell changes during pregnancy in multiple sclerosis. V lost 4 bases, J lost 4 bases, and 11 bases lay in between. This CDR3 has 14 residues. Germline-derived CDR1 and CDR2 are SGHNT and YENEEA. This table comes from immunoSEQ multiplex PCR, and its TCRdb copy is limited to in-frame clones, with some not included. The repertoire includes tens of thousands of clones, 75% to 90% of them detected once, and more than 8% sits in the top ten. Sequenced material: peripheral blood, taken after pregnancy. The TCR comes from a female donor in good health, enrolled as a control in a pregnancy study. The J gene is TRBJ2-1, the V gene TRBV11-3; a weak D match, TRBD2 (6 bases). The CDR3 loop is CASSSRDFYNEQFF. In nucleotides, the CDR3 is TGTGCCAGCAGCTCACGGGACTTTTACAATGAGCAGTTCTTC.